What follows are 18 T cell receptor beta chains derived from one specimen sequenced in a study of OX40 agonist ivuxolimab in advanced cancers. Profiled with immunoSEQ multiplex PCR; TCRdb holds only in-frame clones, not every one. The sample includes tens of thousands of clones, approximately 88% of them seen just once. Sequenced material: CD4+ or CD8+ T cells sorted from blood, taken in a trial of the OX40 agonist ivuxolimab. These receptors were taken from an adult with an advanced solid tumor such as melanoma, head and neck, liver or kidney cancer.

The V and J genes are TRBV6-6 and TRBJ1-1; D is undetermined. Deletions cut 6 bases from V and 0 bases from J, with 14 bases between. Germline V gene lookup returns CDR1 MNHNY and CDR2 SVGAGI (reference sequence). The length of the CDR3 is 15 residues. This CDR3 is CASSRLQVLNTEAFF. The DNA for the CDR3 is TGTGCCAGCAGCAGGCTGCAGGTCTTGAACACTGAAGCTTTCTTT.

This chain joins TRBV6-5 and TRBJ2-1, with TRBD2 identical over 7 bases. CDR3 length: 15 residues. Germline CDR1 is MNHEY and CDR2 is SVGAGI. The V and J ends lost 0 bases and 8 bases, in that order; junction bases with no gene match: 7. The chain's CDR3 is CASSYSGGSFDEQFF. The CDR3 nucleotides read TGTGCCAGCAGTTACTCCGGCGGGAGTTTCGATGAGCAGTTCTTC.

This clone has more than one count but fewer than ten. This chain links TRBV14 with TRBJ2-3, with D hard to call. The germline gives CDR1 SGHDN, CDR2 FVKESK. This CDR3 is 14 amino acids long. The V end was cut by 4 bases, the J end by 7 bases, with 15 bases between. CDR3: CASSPNLIEHTQYF. The CDR3 DNA is TGTGCCAGCAGCCCCAACCTAATAGAGCATACGCAGTATTTT.

The V gene is TRBV7-9, the J gene TRBJ2-7; 10 nucleotides line up with TRBD1. CDR3 length: 14 amino acids. The J segment lost 5 bases and the V segment lost 5 bases, leaving 6 bases of the junction unmatched. Germline V gene data show CDR1 as SEHNR and CDR2 as FQNEAQ (reference sequence). CDR3 sequence: CASSRDRGLDEQYF. As DNA, the CDR3 is TGTGCCAGCAGCCGAGACAGGGGGCTAGACGAGCAGTACTTC.

This clone was recorded once. The gene calls are TRBV18 and TRBJ1-5; D is undetermined. CDR1 KGHSH and CDR2 LQKENI come from the germline V gene. This CDR3 is 16 amino acids long. The V gene lost 4 bases and the J gene lost 5 bases, with 18 bases spanning the gap. CDR3 loop: CASSRQPPAADQPQHF. DNA of the CDR3: TGTGCCAGCTCACGTCAGCCCCCGGCGGCGGATCAGCCCCAGCATTTT.

The chain is built from TRBV5-6 and TRBJ1-5, with unresolved D. CDR3 size: 14 residues. The germline V and J ends were trimmed by 4 bases and 9 bases, with 17 bases remaining between them. The germline gives CDR1 SGHDT, CDR2 YYEEEE. The chain's CDR3 is CASSQWWVLRPQHF. CDR3 DNA: TGTGCCAGCAGCCAGTGGTGGGTGTTGAGGCCCCAGCATTTT. The full variable domain, its missing parts supplied by reference TRBV5-6 and TRBJ1-5, is DAGVTQSPTHLIKTRGQQVTLRCSPKSGHDTVSWYQQALGQGPQFIFQYYEEEERQRGNFPDRFSGHQFPNYSSELNVNALLLGDSALYLCASSQWWVLRPQHFGDGTRLSIL.

The CDR3 nucleotides are TGTGCCTGGAGCCCCGACGGCCTGAGCAATCAGCCCCAGCATTTT. This translates into CAWSPDGLSNQPQHF. The rearrangement links TRBV30 to TRBJ1-5; D uncertain. Germline CDR1 GTSNPN, CDR2 SVGIG (reference sequence). V was pared by 3 bases and J by 1 base, with 13 bases between. The CDR3 sequence is 15 residues long.

This clone was observed a handful of times. This chain uses TRBV4-1 with TRBJ2-1, with 12 bases fitting TRBD2. The trim removed 1 base at V and 1 base at J, leaving 2 bases unmatched. CDR1 MGHRA and CDR2 YSYEKL come from the germline V gene. This CDR3 has 17 residues. DNA of the CDR3: TGCGCCAGCAGCCAAGGACTAGCGGGAGTGTCCTACAATGAGCAGTTCTTC. Translated: CASSQGLAGVSYNEQFF.

The rearrangement links TRBV5-3 to TRBJ2-7; 10 nucleotides match TRBD1. TRBV5-3 is recorded as an ORF, its role being uncertain. After removal of 1 base from V and 3 bases from J, the junction contained 13 bases not matched to a gene. The CDR3 sequence is 18 residues long. CDR3 nucleotides: TGTGCCAGAAGCTTGCCCTCGGGACAGGGGAACTCATGCTACGAGCAGTACTTC. Translation gives CARSLPSGQGNSCYEQYF.

In its sample, this clone was seen once. The rearrangement joins TRBV7-2 to TRBJ2-7; 8 bases agree with TRBD2. The ends lost 5 bases at V and 7 bases at J; junction bases unmatched: 16. The CDR3 sequence is 16 residues long. Germline assignment: CDR1 SGHTA and CDR2 FQGNSA. CDR3 in amino acids: CASSPQALVLAGEQYF. The DNA of the CDR3 is TGTGCCAGCAGCCCCCAAGCCCTCGTCCTAGCGGGTGAGCAGTACTTC.

This chain joins TRBV2 and TRBJ2-5; D possibly corresponds to TRBD2 (6 bases). The DNA end is more similar to TRBJ2-7, so the J call may be wrong. CDR1 and CDR2 (germline): SNHLY, FYNNEI. The CDR3 has 13 amino acids. In DNA form, the CDR3 reads TGTGCCAGCAATTCAGCGGGCCTCTACGAGCAGTACTTC. It encodes CASNSAGLYEQYF.

V and J are TRBV6-6 and TRBJ1-5; possibly TRBD1 for D (6 bases). The V gene's germline CDR1 is MNHNY and CDR2 SVGAGI (reference sequence). V was shortened by 10 bases and J by 3 bases, with 19 bases between the two germline ends. This CDR3 comprises 15 residues. The CDR3, as DNA: TGTGCCACCCTTCCTCGGAGGGGGATCAATCAGCCCCAGCATTTT. Encoded protein: CATLPRRGINQPQHF.

The V call is TRBV30, the J call TRBJ2-5; 11 bases map to TRBD2. Germline values: CDR1 GTSNPN, CDR2 SVGIG (reference sequence). V shed 3 bases and J 4 bases; nucleotides not matched to a gene: 7. The CDR3 loop spans 15 amino acids. The CDR3 is CAWRNSGRALETQYF. CDR3 DNA: TGTGCCTGGAGAAATAGCGGGAGGGCTCTAGAGACCCAGTACTTC.

This clone was seen only a few times. The CDR3 protein is CASNTNGDEQYF. CDR3 DNA sequence: TGTGCCAGCAATACCAACGGGGACGAGCAGTACTTC. This chain connects TRBV5-4 to TRBJ2-7; the D gene is possibly TRBD2 (5 bases). Germline CDR1 SGHNT, CDR2 YYREEE (reference sequence). The CDR3 extends over 12 amino acids. With 6 bases removed from V and 5 bases from J, the gap between germline ends came to 12 bases.

The chain uses TRBV28 and TRBJ2-5; 9 bases are shared with TRBD2. The CDR3 contains 17 residues. Germline V gives CDR1 MDHEN, CDR2 SYDVKM. Trimming cost V 6 bases and J 5 bases; bases outside gene matches: 16. The CDR3 sequence is CASSPGLLAGGRETQYF. The CDR3 bases are TGTGCCAGCAGCCCAGGCCTCCTTGCGGGAGGGCGGGAGACCCAGTACTTC.

The sample holds one count of this clone. The chain couples TRBV21-1 to TRBJ1-2. TRBV21-1 is noted as a pseudogene. The CDR3 has 12 residues. CDR3: CASSKRNYGYTF. CDR3 coding DNA: TGTGCCAGCAGCAAAAGGAACTATGGCTACACCTTC.

The chain carries TRBV6-1 and TRBJ2-1; 7 positions match TRBD1. Germline V lookup: CDR1 MNHNS, CDR2 SASEGT. The V gene end was trimmed by 2 bases and the J gene end by 1 base; junction bases not matched to a gene: 5. The CDR3 sequence is 16 residues long. The CDR3 reads CASSERGQASYNEQFF. Written as DNA, the CDR3 is TGTGCCAGCAGTGAAAGGGGGCAGGCATCCTACAATGAGCAGTTCTTC.

V gene TRBV7-8 combines with J gene TRBJ2-7; D not resolved. Germline assignment: CDR1 SGHVS and CDR2 FQNEAQ. Trimming shortened V by 2 bases and J by 4 bases, and 6 bases separated the two germline ends. The CDR3 covers 12 residues. The CDR3 sequence is CASSLTYYEQYF. The CDR3 DNA reads TGTGCCAGCAGCTTAACCTATTACGAGCAGTACTTC.